Listed below are T cell receptor beta chains from one sample, sequenced in a study of shared clonotypes between healthy human individuals. TCRdb's copy holds only in-frame clones and misses some; the assay was immunoSEQ multiplex PCR. The data contain some 1,900,000 clones, about 94% of them seen just once; the ten biggest clones take up more than 0.95%. The material sequenced was naive CD8+ T cells sorted from blood. The receptor source for this set is a man aged 18 to 35 in good health. The CDR3 runs from the conserved cysteine through the conserved F or W. D genes are given only for firm matches. A row's size may be missing; if present it is once, few, many or a size class.

TRBJ2-7 . once TRBV5-1 TGCGCCAGCAGCTTGAGTTTCGGCGGTTTCTACGAGCAGTACTTC CASSLSFGGFYEQYF
TRBJ2-2 . . TRBV9 TGTGCCAGCAGCGAAGGGGTCGCGAACACCGGGGAGCTGTTTTTT CASSEGVANTGELFF
TRBJ2-5 TRBD1 . TRBV11-2 TGTGCCAGCAGCTTCCCGCGGGACAGGGGGCTTCAAGAGACCCAGTACTTC CASSFPRDRGLQETQYF
TRBJ1-1 . . TRBV27 TGTGCCAGCAGTTTGACCGGAGCGAACACTGAAGCTTTCTTT CASSLTGANTEAFF
TRBJ2-7 . . TRBV13 TGTGCCAGCAGCTTCGAGGGGTCCTACGAGCAGTACTTC CASSFEGSYEQYF
TRBJ2-7 TRBD2 once TRBV10-1 TGCGCCAGCAGTGAGCGGCTAGCGGGGATCTACGAGCAGTACTTC CASSERLAGIYEQYF
TRBJ2-7 TRBD2 . TRBV14 TGTGCCAGCAGCCAAGCTCCGGGCAGGACTAGCGGATACTACGAGCAGTACTTC CASSQAPGRTSGYYEQYF
TRBJ2-2 TRBD2 . TRBV9 TGTGCCAGCAGCGTAGACGGGTTAGCGGGAGTTTTAACCGGGGAGCTGTTTTTT CASSVDGLAGVLTGELFF
TRBJ1-5 . . TRBV13 TGTGCCAGCAGCTTAGCAGGGGAACAGCCCCAGCATTTT CASSLAGEQPQHF
TRBJ2-1 . . TRBV5-1 TGCGCCAGCCAGAAACTACCGACCGCGACATACAATGAGCAGTTCTTC CASQKLPTATYNEQFF
TRBJ1-4 . . TRBV9 TGTGCCAGCAGCGTAGAGGCCGGGAATGGCTACGATGAAAAACTGTTTTTT CASSVEAGNGYDEKLFF
TRBJ2-7 . . TRBV13 TGTGCCAGCAGCTACGGACAAAGCCTCTACGAGCAGTACTTC CASSYGQSLYEQYF
TRBJ2-7 TRBD2 . TRBV4-3 TGCGCCAGCAGCCAAGGAAGGGACTATCCTACCTACGAGCAGTACTTC CASSQGRDYPTYEQYF
TRBJ2-7 . . TRBV5-4 TGTGCCAGCAGCTGGGGCTGGGAGGTCGACGAGCAGTACTTC CASSWGWEVDEQYF
TRBJ2-7 . . TRBV19 TGTGCCACCTCAGCCGGGACCCACTCCTACGAGCAGTACTTC CATSAGTHSYEQYF
TRBJ2-1 . . TRBV28 TGTGCCAGCAGTTTGCGAGAATACCCACTACTAAGTACGAATGAGCAGTTCTTC CASSLREYPLLSTNEQFF
TRBJ1-2 . few TRBV4-1 TGCGCCAGCAGCCAGTTCCTAGGGGAATATGGCTACACCTTC CASSQFLGEYGYTF
TRBJ1-2 . . TRBV30 TGTGTCTCAGAAGGATATTCCGGGGGCTACACCTTC CVSEGYSGGYTF
TRBJ1-5 . . TRBV7-9 TGTGCCAGCAGCTCGGGGGACTATAGCAATCAGCCCCAGCATTTT CASSSGDYSNQPQHF
TRBJ2-7 . . TRBV4-2 TGTGCCAGCAGCCAAGGGGCAGGGAGGTACGAGCAGTACTTC CASSQGAGRYEQYF
TRBJ2-1 TRBD2 . TRBV4-3 TGCGCCAGCAGCCAAGGGCGACTAGCGAGGTACAATGAGCAGTTCTTC CASSQGRLARYNEQFF
TRBJ2-7 TRBD1 . TRBV4-1 TGCGCCAGCAGGAGGATACAGGGGGATGCGGACGAGCAGTACTTC CASRRIQGDADEQYF
TRBJ2-1 . . TRBV10-2 TGCGCCAGCAGTGTGCTGCGGCTCGATGAGCAGTTCTTC CASSVLRLDEQFF
TRBJ1-2 . . TRBV5-6 TGTGCCAGCAGCTTGGCCAGAGCCAGGGGCGGGGATGGCTACACCTTC CASSLARARGGDGYTF
TRBJ1-2 . . TRBV5-1 TGCGCCAGCAGCTACCGGGCGGTCTCGGAGGACTATGGCTACACCTTC CASSYRAVSEDYGYTF
TRBJ2-7 . . TRBV19 TGTGCCAGTAGCGCAGGGGGGGTCCGTTACGAGCAGTACTTC CASSAGGVRYEQYF
TRBJ2-7 TRBD2 . TRBV4-1 TGCGCCAGCAGCCAAAGGCTAGCGGGTCCCTACGAGCAGTACTTC CASSQRLAGPYEQYF
TRBJ2-1 TRBD2 . TRBV7-2 TGTGCCAGCAGCCTCCCCGTAAAACTAGCGTTTCACAATGAGCAGTTCTTC CASSLPVKLAFHNEQFF
TRBJ1-6 . . TRBV7-9 TGTGCCAGCAGCTTCACAGGGAAGGGTTCACCCCTCCACTTT CASSFTGKGSPLHF
TRBJ2-1 . . TRBV6-1 TGTGCCAGCAGTGAAAACCAGCGGGTGTACAATGAGCAGTTCTTC CASSENQRVYNEQFF
TRBJ1-1 . . TRBV6-5 TGTGCCAGCACCTCTTCCGGGCGAGACGCTAAAGCTTTCTTT CASTSSGRDAKAFF
TRBJ2-1 TRBD2 few TRBV10-1 TGCGCCAGCAGCCGACTAGCGGCACGGGAGCAGTTCTTC CASSRLAAREQFF
TRBJ1-4 TRBD1 . TRBV5-6 TGTGCCAGCAGCTTACCCTCCTACTGGACAGGGGGCCGTGAAAAACTGTTTTTT CASSLPSYWTGGREKLFF
TRBJ2-7 . . TRBV6-6 TGTGCCAGCAGTCAAGTGGGATACCTCTCCTACGAGCAGTACTTC CASSQVGYLSYEQYF
TRBJ1-5 . . TRBV7-9 TGTGCCAGCAGCTTAGCGCAGGGTCAGCCCCAGCATTTT CASSLAQGQPQHF
TRBJ2-7 . . TRBV28 TGTGCCAGCAGTTTATCCCCCTGGGCAGGGAAGGGCTACGAGCAGTACTTC CASSLSPWAGKGYEQYF
TRBJ1-1 TRBD1 once TRBV25-1 TGTGCCAGCAGTGACCCGACAGGGCTTCACACTGAAGCTTTCTTT CASSDPTGLHTEAFF
TRBJ1-1 . . TRBV6-6 TGTGCCAGCAGTATAGGCACTGAAGCTTTCTTT CASSIGTEAFF
TRBJ2-7 TRBD2 once TRBV27 TGTGCCAGCAGTTCGTTGAGCGGGAGTGGGACCTACGAGCAGTACTTC CASSSLSGSGTYEQYF
TRBJ2-5 . . TRBV5-1 TGCGCCAGCAGCTTGGGGGGGCAGGGTTTGGACGAGACCCAGTACTTC CASSLGGQGLDETQYF